This is a list of T cell receptor beta chains from one sample in a study of T cells in Graves' hyperthyroidism and ophthalmopathy. TCRdb reprocessed the multiplex PCR reads with MiXCR, giving one entry per CDR3 protein. Of hundreds of thousands of distinct CDR3 sequences in the sample, about 14% are singletons; the top ten hold roughly 4.3%. Sequencing was performed on blood. The receptors here all came from a woman in her thirties or forties with Graves' ophthalmopathy. Both conserved end residues are part of each CDR3. The order of the fields is J gene, clone size, V gene, D gene, CDR3 protein, CDR3 DNA. The D gene is left open where the match is weak. Rows may omit the clone size; those that give it use once, few, many or a size class.

j_gene: TRBJ2-7; abundance: many; v_gene: TRBV6-5; d_gene: -; CDR3aa: CASSYSRGAYEQYF; CDR3nt: TGTGCCAGCAGTTATTCGAGGGGGGCCTACGAGCAGTACTTC
j_gene: TRBJ1-1; abundance: many; v_gene: TRBV6-2/TRBV6-3; d_gene: -; CDR3aa: CASSYQGGNTEAFF; CDR3nt: TGTGCCAGCAGTTATCAGGGAGGGAACACTGAAGCTTTCTTT
j_gene: TRBJ2-7; abundance: -; v_gene: TRBV6-1; d_gene: -; CDR3aa: CASTEVASYEQYF; CDR3nt: TGTGCCAGCACGGAGGTGGCCTCCTACGAGCAGTACTTC
j_gene: TRBJ1-1; abundance: -; v_gene: TRBV18; d_gene: -; CDR3aa: CASSPGWGTEAFF; CDR3nt: TGTGCCAGCTCACCAGGGTGGGGGACCGAAGCTTTCTTT
j_gene: TRBJ2-5; abundance: many; v_gene: TRBV19; d_gene: -; CDR3aa: CASSINRQETQYF; CDR3nt: TGTGCCAGTAGTATCAATCGTCAAGAGACCCAGTACTTC
j_gene: TRBJ2-7; abundance: many; v_gene: TRBV6-2/TRBV6-3; d_gene: TRBD1; CDR3aa: CASSPRTGTYEQYF; CDR3nt: TGTGCCAGCAGTCCCAGGACAGGGACCTACGAGCAGTACTTC
j_gene: TRBJ2-4; abundance: many; v_gene: TRBV2; d_gene: -; CDR3aa: CASSEGQDDIQYF; CDR3nt: TGTGCCAGCAGTGAGGGGCAGGATGACATTCAGTACTTC
j_gene: TRBJ1-2; abundance: few; v_gene: TRBV6-2/TRBV6-3; d_gene: -; CDR3aa: CASSYVLYGYTF; CDR3nt: TGTGCCAGCAGTTACGTACTCTATGGCTACACCTTC
j_gene: TRBJ2-2; abundance: many; v_gene: TRBV19; d_gene: -; CDR3aa: CASTAVLNTGELFF; CDR3nt: TGTGCCAGTACTGCGGTATTGAACACCGGGGAGCTGTTTTTT
j_gene: TRBJ2-7; abundance: many; v_gene: TRBV11-2; d_gene: -; CDR3aa: CASSYPLYEQYF; CDR3nt: TGTGCCAGCAGCTACCCCCTTTACGAGCAGTACTTC
j_gene: TRBJ2-7; abundance: -; v_gene: TRBV20-1; d_gene: -; CDR3aa: CSARDQAATYEQYF; CDR3nt: TGCAGTGCTAGAGATCAAGCAGCCACCTACGAGCAGTACTTC